Described below is a single T cell receptor beta chain sequence and its context. J was trimmed by 6 bases and V by 6 bases; bases with no gene match: 8. CDR3 length equals 16 residues. Germline V gene sequence: CDR1 SGDLS, CDR2 YYNGEE. The sample comes from a study of shared clonotypes between healthy human individuals. Some clones are missing from TCRdb's copy, which holds only in-frame ones; the method was immunoSEQ multiplex PCR. The repertoire has more than 400,000 clones, about 96% of them found once; the top ten carry about 0.067%. This receptor was taken from a young woman in good health. Sequenced: naive CD4+ T cells sorted from blood. The subset: CD45RA+ positively selected. This sequence joins TRBV9 and TRBJ2-1; 14 nucleotides align to TRBD2. CDR3 protein: CASTPTGTSGSNEQFF. DNA for the CDR3: TGTGCCAGCACCCCTACCGGGACTAGCGGGAGCAATGAGCAGTTCTTC.